The next 15 T cell receptor beta chains were all read from a single sample in a study of shared clonotypes between healthy human individuals. The table came from immunoSEQ multiplex PCR; TCRdb's copy has only in-frame clones and leaves some out. The sample shows roughly 110,000 clones, around 65% of them seen only once. Source material: memory CD8+ T cells sorted from blood. Subset: CD45RO+ cells pooled with CCR7-negative TemRA cells. These receptor sequences come from a woman aged 25-40 years in good health.

The chain recombines TRBV25-1 with TRBJ2-7; 8 nucleotides align to TRBD1. CDR3 size: 15 residues. V trimming: 6 bases; J trimming: 2 bases; junction bases outside the gene matches: 9. Germline V lookup: CDR1 MGHDK, CDR2 SYGVNS. CDR3 sequence (DNA): TGTGCCAGCAGCTTGGACAGGGAGATTGCCTACGAGCAGTACTTC. This translates into CASSLDREIAYEQYF.

The chain combines TRBV29-1 with TRBJ2-1, with D maybe TRBD2 (5 bases). Germline-derived CDR1 and CDR2 are SQVTM and ANQGSEA. The V and J ends lost 4 bases and 0 bases respectively, with 7 bases between them. CDR3 length equals 13 residues. DNA for the CDR3: TGCAGCGTTGCGGGGAGCTCCTACAATGAGCAGTTCTTC. Translating it yields CSVAGSSYNEQFF.

The rearrangement uses TRBV27 and TRBJ2-7, with D perhaps matching TRBD2 (6 bases). The germline gives CDR1 MNHEY, CDR2 SMNVEV (reference sequence). V shed 4 bases and J shed 3 bases, with 19 bases lying between them. The CDR3 consists of 16 residues. This CDR3 is CASSSQDSTRYYEQYF. The CDR3 DNA reads TGTGCCAGCAGTTCGCAGGACTCGACTAGATACTACGAGCAGTACTTC.

The chain has TRBV5-1 and TRBJ2-3; 9 bases fit TRBD2. Germline loops: CDR1 SGHRS, CDR2 YFSETQ. V lost 0 bases to trimming and J lost 2 bases; unmatched junction nucleotides: 4. CDR3 length equals 16 residues. CDR3 sequence: CASSLVLAGNTDTQYF. DNA for the CDR3: TGCGCCAGCAGCTTGGTGCTAGCGGGGAACACAGATACGCAGTATTTT.

The rearrangement uses TRBV21-1 and TRBJ2-5; the DNA was not compared with TRBD2, the D call given in the table. TRBV21-1 is shown as a pseudogene. CDR3 length: 14 amino acids. The CDR3 protein is CASHRTSGEETQYF. CDR3 sequence (DNA): TGTGCCAGCCATAGGACTAGCGGAGAAGAGACCCAGTACTTC.

The rearrangement uses TRBV28 and TRBJ1-3, with a tentative D call TRBD1 (6 bases). Deletions cut 6 bases from V and 3 bases from J, with 18 bases between. This CDR3 comprises 16 residues. In germline, CDR1 is MDHEN, CDR2 SYDVKM. For the CDR3, the DNA is TGTGCCAGCAGGGAACAGGGTGCGTTCATTGGAAACACCATATATTTT. It yields the protein CASREQGAFIGNTIYF. The entire variable domain, with the rest obtained from reference TRBV28 and TRBJ1-3, is as follows: DVKVTQSSRYLVKRTGEKVFLECVQDMDHENMFWYRQDPGLGLRLIYFSYDVKMKEKGDIPEGYSVSREKKERFSLILESASTNQTSMYLCASREQGAFIGNTIYFGEGSWLTVV.

This clone was found many times. The V call is TRBV19, the J call TRBJ2-1; 8 positions agree with TRBD1. Trimming removed 4 bases from V and 7 bases from J; junction bases left unmatched: 9. Germline CDR1 LNHDA, CDR2 SQIVND (reference sequence). CDR3 length: 15 residues. CDR3 sequence (DNA): TGTGCCAGTAGTACAGGGGGCTCGATCCCAAATGAGCAGTTCTTC. Protein product: CASSTGGSIPNEQFF.

The chain recombines TRBV2 with TRBJ2-5; D remains unclear. Trimming removed 2 bases at V and 6 bases at J, with 4 bases between. The CDR3 has 11 residues. Germline V gene sequence: CDR1 SNHLY, CDR2 FYNNEI. CDR3 nucleotides: TGTGCCAGCAGTGAAAGAAAGACCCAGTACTTC. As protein: CASSERKTQYF.

The gene calls are TRBV2 and TRBJ1-1, with D unclear. The CDR3 sequence is 17 residues long. Germline V gene data show CDR1 as SNHLY and CDR2 as FYNNEI. V lost 1 base to trimming and J lost 4 bases, with 19 bases between them. The CDR3 DNA sequence: TGTGCCAGCAGTGAAGTAGGTTCCGGAGCGCGGGGCACTGAAGCTTTCTTT. Its protein is CASSEVGSGARGTEAFF.

This chain links TRBV6-4 with TRBJ2-3; D is uncertain. This CDR3 spans 15 amino acids. Germline values: CDR1 MRHNA, CDR2 SNTAGT. Trimming pared 3 bases from V and 2 bases from J, leaving 12 bases between. The CDR3 loop reads CASSEGSSPTDTQYF. The CDR3 DNA follows: TGTGCCAGCAGTGAGGGGTCTTCCCCCACAGATACGCAGTATTTT.

J is TRBJ1-5 and V is TRBV4-1; D remains ambiguous. The germline CDR1 and CDR2 sequences are MGHRA and YSYEKL. V lost 1 base and J lost 6, with 10 bases in between. This CDR3 spans 14 amino acids. The DNA of the CDR3 is TGCGCCAGCAGCCAAGTAAGGTCACCTCAGCCCCAGCATTTT. Translation: CASSQVRSPQPQHF.

This clone was recorded at least ten times. The rearrangement links TRBV29-1 to TRBJ2-1; 10 positions match TRBD1. This CDR3 is built from 14 residues. V was pared by 4 bases and J by 10 bases, with 10 bases of the junction left unmatched. CDR1 is SQVTM and CDR2 is ANQGSEA in the germline V gene. CDR3 loop: CSVVRQGALEEQFF. The CDR3 region has the DNA TGCAGCGTTGTTAGACAGGGGGCGCTTGAGGAGCAGTTCTTC.

The chain uses TRBV14 and TRBJ2-7; 13 bases are a match to TRBD2. With V trimmed by 0 bases and J by 4 bases, 6 bases remained unmatched. The germline V gene has CDR1 SGHDN and CDR2 FVKESK. The CDR3 spans 17 residues. In nucleotides, the CDR3 is TGTGCCAGCAGCCAAGATCACCGACTAGCGGGAGGTTACGAGCAGTACTTC. It yields the protein CASSQDHRLAGGYEQYF.

The chain links TRBV6-6 to TRBJ1-1; D uncertain. This CDR3 is built from 15 residues. The germline V gene encodes CDR1 MNHNY and CDR2 SVGAGI (reference sequence). Between the trimmed V and J ends, which lost 2 bases and 4 bases, there was a span of 14 bases. The CDR3 is CASSYARPGATEAFF. The CDR3 DNA sequence: TGTGCCAGCAGTTACGCCCGCCCCGGTGCCACTGAAGCTTTCTTT.

This clone is judged medium-sized (0.01 to 0.1%). The chain has TRBV6-1 and TRBJ1-5; D remains unclear. The ends were cut back, 2 bases at V and 15 bases at J, with 11 bases in the middle. There are 11 residues in the CDR3. In germline, CDR1 is MNHNS, CDR2 SASEGT. The CDR3 sequence is CASSETPFSHF. In nucleotides, the CDR3 is TGTGCCAGCAGTGAAACTCCCTTTTCGCATTTT.